Shown below are 29 T cell receptor beta chains from a single sample sequenced in a study of control samples from healthy donors and cancer patients. The repertoire was sequenced with immunoSEQ multiplex PCR; TCRdb's copy has only in-frame clones and lacks some. The table has roughly 70,000 clones, about 87% seen once. The sequencing sample was made of blood. The receptors stem from a man between 45 and 60 years old in good health.

This clone was counted once. The rearrangement joins TRBV6-2 or TRBV6-3 to TRBJ1-6; weak D call: TRBD1 (6 bases). Germline V CDR1 and CDR2: MNHEY, SVGEGT. The CDR3 contains 14 residues. V lost 6 bases and J lost 8, with 14 bases in between. DNA for the CDR3: TGTGCCAGCAGCTCGCAGGGACAATATTCACCCCTCCACTTT. Residues: CASSSQGQYSPLHF.

This chain connects TRBV28 to TRBJ1-2, with a tentative D call TRBD1 (5 bases). There are 13 residues in the CDR3. V gave up 9 bases and J gave up 3 bases, with 14 bases separating them. The V gene's germline CDR1 is MDHEN and CDR2 SYDVKM. The CDR3 sequence: CASLGQIYYGYTF. In DNA form, the CDR3 reads TGTGCCAGTTTGGGGCAAATATACTATGGCTACACCTTC.

This clone was seen just once. V usage is TRBV7-3 and J usage is TRBJ1-2; no definite D call. Trimming pared 1 base from V and 2 bases from J, leaving 11 bases between. CDR3 length: 15 residues. CDR1 is SGHTA and CDR2 is FQGTGA in the germline V gene. The chain's CDR3 is CASSLKAGSNYGYTF. The CDR3 DNA follows: TGTGCCAGCAGCTTAAAGGCAGGCTCGAACTATGGCTACACCTTC.

The chain is built from TRBV27 and TRBJ1-4; 8 positions match TRBD1. After removal of 6 bases from V and 8 bases from J, the junction contained 8 bases not matched to a gene. Germline V CDR1 and CDR2: MNHEY, SMNVEV (reference sequence). The CDR3 length is 14 residues. The CDR3 nucleotides are TGTGCCAGCAGCCGGACAGGGCGTGGGGAAAAACTGTTTTTT. It encodes CASSRTGRGEKLFF.

A note on this clone: Other DNA sequences in this specimen translate into the identical CDR3. The chain uses TRBV7-2 and TRBJ2-1, with 9 bases fitting TRBD2. The germline CDR1 and CDR2 sequences are SGHTA and FQGNSA. CDR3 length: 15 amino acids. The trim removed 2 bases at V and 4 bases at J, leaving 3 bases unmatched. The CDR3 sequence: CASSLSSGSYNEQFF. DNA for the CDR3: TGTGCCAGCAGCTTAAGTAGCGGGAGTTACAATGAGCAGTTCTTC.

The table lists this clone with a few counts. This sequence joins TRBV18 and TRBJ2-1; a possible D gene is TRBD2 (6 bases). V was cut by 3 bases and J by 7 bases, with 19 bases left in between. The germline V gene encodes CDR1 KGHSH and CDR2 LQKENI. This CDR3 has 16 amino acids. The CDR3 DNA reads as TGTGCCAGCTCACCCGACCAAGCGGGCCTCGGTAATGAGCAGTTCTTC. Translated: CASSPDQAGLGNEQFF. The whole variable domain, remainder taken from reference TRBV18 and TRBJ2-1, is NAGVMQNPRHLVRRRGQEARLRCSPMKGHSHVYWYRQLPEEGLKFMVYLQKENIIDESGMPKERFSAEFPKEGPSILRIQQVVRGDSAAYFCASSPDQAGLGNEQFFGPGTRLTVL.

This clone appeared a few times. This rearrangement joins TRBV11-3 to TRBJ2-7; D unresolved. The CDR3 runs to 13 residues. From germline, CDR1 is SGHNT and CDR2 YENEEA. V lost 5 bases and J 9 bases, leaving 17 bases between the germline ends. The DNA of the CDR3 is TGTGCCAGCAGCCCCCACCCCTCCCGCGGGCAGTACTTC. Translated: CASSPHPSRGQYF.

The V call is TRBV29-1, the J call TRBJ1-2; 7 bases match TRBD1. This CDR3 is built from 15 residues. Per germline, CDR1 SQVTM and CDR2 ANQGSEA. The trim removed 5 bases at V and 1 base at J, leaving 10 bases unmatched. The CDR3 DNA sequence: TGCAGCGTTCAAACTCCGAGGGGGCGTAACTATGGCTACACCTTC. It encodes CSVQTPRGRNYGYTF.

The rearrangement uses TRBV5-1 and TRBJ2-5; 10 nucleotides line up with TRBD1. Germline loops: CDR1 SGHRS, CDR2 YFSETQ. The CDR3 consists of 15 residues. The junction had 7 bases not matched to a gene; V was cut back by 4 bases and J by 4 bases. The CDR3 sequence is CASSLRQGAGETQYF. The CDR3 DNA follows: TGCGCCAGCAGCCTCCGACAGGGGGCAGGAGAGACCCAGTACTTC.

The J gene is TRBJ1-3, the V gene TRBV28, with a tentative D call TRBD1 (5 bases). V was clipped by 6 bases and J by 1 base, with 10 bases between them. The length of the CDR3 is 14 residues. Germline V gene lookup returns CDR1 MDHEN and CDR2 SYDVKM. The CDR3 DNA reads TGTGCCAGCAGCCTCCAGGGATCTGGAAACACCATATATTTT. Translated: CASSLQGSGNTIYF.

V and J are TRBV30 and TRBJ2-7; a weak D match, TRBD1 (6 bases). The CDR3 loop spans 11 amino acids. Germline values: CDR1 GTSNPN, CDR2 SVGIG (reference sequence). V gave up 1 base and J gave up 11 bases, with 12 bases separating them. The CDR3 reads CAWSGGGVEYF. As DNA, the CDR3 is TGTGCCTGGAGTGGAGGGGGAGTTGAGTACTTC.

The genes are TRBV9 and TRBJ1-1; D is ambiguous. The V and J ends lost 5 bases and 2 bases respectively, with 7 bases between them. CDR1 and CDR2 (germline): SGDLS, YYNGEE. The CDR3 is 12 residues long. CDR3 sequence reads: CASRELNTEAFF. The CDR3 DNA follows: TGTGCCAGCAGGGAACTTAACACTGAAGCTTTCTTT.

The chain joins TRBV7-9 to TRBJ1-4; 7 bases match TRBD1. The V gene's germline CDR1 is SEHNR and CDR2 FQNEAQ (reference sequence). CDR3 size: 17 residues. V trimming: 0 bases; J trimming: 6 bases; junction bases outside the gene matches: 10. CDR3 sequence: CASSLATDRAAHEKLFF. The CDR3 DNA reads TGTGCCAGCAGCTTAGCTACAGACAGGGCGGCTCATGAAAAACTGTTTTTT.

The genes are TRBV3-1 (or the pseudogene TRBV3-2) and TRBJ1-1; D not certain. V was clipped by 2 bases and J by 0 bases, with 7 bases between them. Germline V gene lookup returns CDR1 LGHDT and CDR2 YNNKEL (reference sequence). The CDR3 is 14 amino acids. The CDR3 DNA reads as TGTGCCAGCAGCCAAAGAGGCTTGAACACTGAAGCTTTCTTT. It encodes CASSQRGLNTEAFF.

The rearrangement uses TRBV7-3 and TRBJ2-1; TRBD2 agrees at 7 bases. Losses at the gene ends were 5 bases for V and 1 base for J; bases not matched to a gene: 17. The CDR3 is 19 residues long. Germline V gives CDR1 SGHTA, CDR2 FQGTGA. The CDR3 region is CASSPYGSSGLGSYNEQFF. As DNA, the CDR3 is TGTGCCAGCAGCCCGTACGGGTCTAGCGGATTAGGGTCCTACAATGAGCAGTTCTTC.

The V gene is TRBV25-1, the J gene TRBJ2-1; D possibly corresponds to TRBD1 (5 bases). Germline CDR1 is MGHDK and CDR2 is SYGVNS. The CDR3 loop spans 11 amino acids. V shed 9 bases and J shed 8 bases, with 11 bases lying between them. The CDR3 region has the DNA TGTGCCAGTCAGGGTTACGATGAGCAGTTCTTC. Translation gives CASQGYDEQFF.

CDR3 region: CASSLFGSNQPQHF. The CDR3 DNA reads as TGTGCCAGCAGTTTATTTGGAAGCAATCAGCCCCAGCATTTT. The chain uses TRBV28 and TRBJ1-5; D is uncertain. This CDR3 comprises 14 residues. The germline V gene has CDR1 MDHEN and CDR2 SYDVKM. V lost 1 base, J lost 1 base, and 5 bases lay in between.

The DNA for the CDR3 is TGTGCCAGCACCCTAGCGGGAGGGTACAATGAGCAGTTCTTC. Its translation: CASTLAGGYNEQFF. V usage is TRBV6-5 and J usage is TRBJ2-1; 12 bases are a match to TRBD2. Trimming took 7 bases from V and 4 from J; bases not matched to a gene: 2. The CDR3 consists of 14 residues. From germline, CDR1 is MNHEY and CDR2 SVGAGI.

The V and J genes are TRBV28 and TRBJ1-4; 7 bases fit TRBD1. After removal of 6 bases from V and 4 bases from J, the junction contained 5 bases not matched to a gene. Germline V CDR1 and CDR2: MDHEN, SYDVKM. The CDR3 runs 14 residues. The CDR3 is CASRGGSRNEKLFF. CDR3 bases: TGTGCCAGCAGAGGGGGCAGTCGTAATGAAAAACTGTTTTTT. The variable domain in full, with the rest retrieved from reference TRBV28 and TRBJ1-4, is DVKVTQSSRYLVKRTGEKVFLECVQDMDHENMFWYRQDPGLGLRLIYFSYDVKMKEKGDIPEGYSVSREKKERFSLILESASTNQTSMYLCASRGGSRNEKLFFGSGTQLSVL.

J is TRBJ2-7 and V is TRBV11-3; TRBD1 aligns across 7 bases. The CDR3 consists of 14 residues. V lost 2 bases, J lost 3 bases, and 4 bases stayed unmatched. Germline V gives CDR1 SGHNT, CDR2 YENEEA. The CDR3 region has the DNA TGTGCCAGCAGCTTAAGGACAGGCCACTACGAGCAGTACTTC. It is translated as CASSLRTGHYEQYF.

The chain joins TRBV7-2 to TRBJ2-7; 10 positions match TRBD1. J was trimmed by 0 bases and V by 5 bases; bases with no gene match: 7. CDR3 length equals 16 residues. Per the germline V gene, CDR1 is SGHTA and CDR2 is FQGNSA. This CDR3 reads CASSPRTGGFSYEQYF. CDR3 bases: TGTGCCAGCAGCCCCCGGACAGGGGGGTTCTCCTACGAGCAGTACTTC.

CDR3 sequence reads: CASSLGQKKETQYF. CDR3 bases: TGTGCCAGCAGCTTAGGCCAGAAAAAAGAGACCCAGTACTTC. This sequence joins TRBV5-4 and TRBJ2-5; D gene ambiguous. Trimming removed 2 bases from V and 3 bases from J, with 11 bases in between. The CDR3 loop spans 14 amino acids. CDR1 SGHNT and CDR2 YYREEE come from the germline V gene (reference sequence). The full variable domain, its missing parts supplied by reference TRBV5-4 and TRBJ2-5, is ETGVTQSPTHLIKTRGQQVTLRCSSQSGHNTVSWYQQALGQGPQFIFQYYREEENGRGNFPPRFSGLQFPNYSSELNVNALELDDSALYLCASSLGQKKETQYFGPGTRLLVL.

The V call is TRBV9, the J call TRBJ2-7; D gene unclear. Trimming cost V 0 bases and J 2 bases, with 6 bases left between them. The CDR3 covers 13 residues. Per the germline V gene, CDR1 is SGDLS and CDR2 is YYNGEE. CDR3 DNA: TGTGCCAGCAGCGTAGACGGAGCCTACGAGCAGTACTTC. Protein sequence: CASSVDGAYEQYF.

This clone showed up just once. J is TRBJ1-4 and V is TRBV5-1; no definite D call. CDR3 length equals 15 residues. The germline V and J ends were trimmed by 2 bases and 4 bases, with 12 bases remaining between them. The V gene's germline CDR1 is SGHRS and CDR2 YFSETQ. The CDR3: CASSFEPVYNEKLFF. Written as DNA, the CDR3 is TGCGCCAGCAGCTTCGAACCAGTGTATAATGAAAAACTGTTTTTT.

This clone was seen only once. CDR3 sequence (DNA): TGTGCCAGCAGCTCAAACCCGGACAGCCCCAATGGAAAGACCCAGTACTTC. Encoded protein: CASSSNPDSPNGKTQYF. The chain couples TRBV7-3 to TRBJ2-5, with D tentatively TRBD1 (6 bases). CDR1 and CDR2 from the germline V gene are SGHTA and FQGTGA. V shed 4 bases and J shed 6 bases, with 24 bases lying between them. The CDR3 loop spans 17 amino acids.

V is TRBV5-4 and J is TRBJ2-6; unclear D gene. V dropped 4 bases and J dropped 0 bases, with 8 bases sitting between them. The CDR3 is 15 residues long. Germline V lookup: CDR1 SGHNT, CDR2 YYREEE (reference sequence). Written as DNA, the CDR3 is TGTGCCAGCAGCCAACCTCTCTCTGGGGCCAACGTCCTGACTTTC. Translating it yields CASSQPLSGANVLTF.

This clone was counted between two and nine times. The rearrangement links TRBV5-4 to TRBJ2-7, with 7 bases matching TRBD2. Germline CDR1 and CDR2: SGHNT and YYREEE (reference sequence). CDR3 length: 14 amino acids. The ends lost 4 bases at V and 6 bases at J; junction bases unmatched: 10. The CDR3 protein is CASSPERGLVEQYF. The CDR3 nucleotides read TGTGCCAGCAGCCCCGAGCGGGGACTCGTCGAGCAGTACTTC.

A single count supports this clone. This chain joins TRBV28 and TRBJ2-7; TRBD1 agrees at 8 bases. Germline V gives CDR1 MDHEN, CDR2 SYDVKM. The trim removed 3 bases at V and 7 bases at J, leaving 5 bases unmatched. The CDR3 covers 13 residues. The CDR3 DNA reads TGTGCCAGCAGTTTGGCAGGGGGCGGTGAGCAGTACTTC. It is translated as CASSLAGGGEQYF.

The V gene is TRBV13, the J gene TRBJ1-1, with D unresolved. The germline V and J ends were trimmed by 0 bases and 1 base, with 3 bases remaining between them. Germline V gene data show CDR1 as PRHDT and CDR2 as FYEKMQ (reference sequence). This CDR3 spans 13 amino acids. The CDR3 coding sequence is TGTGCCAGCAGCTTAGGCTCGAACACTGAAGCTTTCTTT. Its translation: CASSLGSNTEAFF.